This T cell receptor (beta chain) was recovered during a study of blood T cell repertoires in COVID-19. The wider study: PBMCs, B-cell-depleted T cells, or T cells were the source of the cDNA or gDNA that made up the material.

Method: immunoSEQ multiplex PCR; TCRdb's copy keeps in-frame clones and lacks some. The table shows 200,000 to 300,000 clones, with 70% to 90% occurring only once. Germline lookup yields CDR1 MNHEY and CDR2 SVGAGI. The junction had 7 bases not matched to a gene; V was cut back by 7 bases and J by 5 bases. This CDR3 is 13 amino acids long. This chain links TRBV6-5 with TRBJ1-1; the match to TRBD1 covers 7 bases. The clonotype comes from a woman in her thirties or forties with acute or convalescent COVID-19. Material: peripheral blood. The CDR3 reads CASKRGQGTEAFF. The CDR3 DNA is TGTGCCAGCAAAAGGGGGCAGGGGACTGAAGCTTTCTTT.